The present TCR beta chain was sequenced within a study of cytomegalovirus exposure and HLA in healthy donors listed by TCRdb under 2017. Regarding the complete study: An earlier analysis of 587 of the donors reported 276 Gb of sequence data and 117 million unique TCR beta sequences obtained from approximately 180 million T cells. Rather than drawing on any new phenotypic data, the later analysis identified candidate immune exposures from TCR beta sequences and the way those sequences occurred across donors. Using immunosequencing, the study profiled T cell repertoires from about 650 subjects and related those repertoires to cytomegalovirus serostatus. HLA typing included class I and class II loci at four-digit resolution. A later genetic analysis used genome-wide SNP genotypes for about 60% of the roughly 670 donors, treating that subset as a discovery cohort. The study combined high-throughput TCR immunosequencing, statistical association of individual TCRs with disease status, and machine learning to predict cytomegalovirus infection status. Among about 390 genotyped donors of the cohort, an average of about 240,000 unique TCR beta nucleotide sequences were sequenced per donor, roughly a sixth of them non-productive. The study aimed to test whether signatures of past pathogen exposure could be identified by cataloging public T cell receptors. Donor age, sex, ethnicity and CMV serostatus were collected together with the repertoire data. Several DR-DQ haplotypes were handled as single units for association and clustering because linkage in the cohort was strong. About 280 gigabases of sequencing data and 75 million to 85 million unique TCR sequences made up an early release that covered about 640 HLA-typed donors. To decide whether each TCR beta V gene segment behaved as functional or pseudogenic, an earlier analysis of some 600 of the donors relied on high-throughput TCR beta sequencing. To study patterns of TCR occurrence, a later analysis re-analyzed previously published TCR beta repertoires from around 700 donors and added high-resolution HLA genotyping. Of the roughly 400 genotyped donors, approximately 82% fell in the genetic ancestry cluster associated with self-reported Caucasian donors. Every discovery cohort repertoire had been produced on one sequencing platform. A separate validation cohort of roughly 110 different subjects was used in addition to the 666-subject first cohort. The number of donors typed differed by locus, with 629-630 for A, B, C, DRB1 and DQB1, more than 500 for DQA1, under 610 for DPA1, and some 470 for DPB1.

Library preparation used the immunoSEQ multiplex PCR assay. For the multiplex PCR, a mixture combining 60 forward primers for TCR Vbeta segments and 13 reverse primers for TCR Jbeta segments was used. The CDR3 region of rearranged TCR beta genes was amplified from genomic DNA with a multiplex PCR assay. Amplified TCR beta libraries were sequenced as 87-base-pair reads on the Illumina HiSeq System. Concerning the study's data processing: A later analysis tallied roughly 78 million unique TCR beta chains across the 700 or so repertoires, and about 10 million of those chains were shared by two or more donors. A nearest-neighbor algorithm error-corrected the raw reads and collapsed the reads into unique sequences, merging closely related sequences to remove PCR and sequencing errors. V, D and J gene segments were assigned by aligning CDR3 sequences to IMGT reference sequences. For a sequence to be retained, a match of at least six nucleotides was required to both a V gene segment and a J gene segment. Rearrangements were classified as productive when the CDR3 lacked stop codons and remained in frame with V and J, and all other rearrangements were classified as non-productive. Following IMGT convention, CDR3 was defined as the stretch from the second conserved V-encoded cysteine up to the conserved J-encoded phenylalanine. In an earlier analysis of roughly 610 of the donors, sequences lacking an unambiguous match to a single V gene segment were excluded. An earlier analysis of just under 600 of the donors called V segments functional above 56.7% productive rearrangements and segregating when the between-donor standard deviation exceeded 5%. A statistical classification framework was built to diagnose cytomegalovirus status from the catalog of TCR beta chain sequences. In a later analysis, TCR nucleotide sequences were compared against IMGT/GENE-DB human TR gene sequences so that V and J genes could be assigned. Using the TCRdist pipeline, a later analysis assigned CDR3 sequences along with most-parsimonious VDJ recombination scenarios. In a later analysis, each TCR beta chain was defined by its CDR3 amino acid sequence together with its V-gene family, and reads without a unique V-gene family were excluded. A later analysis removed 592 highly shared, low-generation-probability nucleotide sequences to deal with suspected cross-contamination and a sequencing artifact. In a later analysis, a clonal expansion index for each public chain was calculated from normalized within-repertoire ranks of inferred template counts. In a later analysis, generation probabilities were computed using a VDJ recombination model fitted to out-of-frame rearrangements, and the results were checked against IGoR. In a later analysis, TCR-TCR, TCR-HLA and TCR-CMV co-occurrence was scored with hypergeometric tests, and a repertoire-size bias correction was applied to TCR pairs. In a later analysis, false discovery rates were estimated by permuting HLA or CMV assignments 20 times. A later analysis grouped co-occurring TCRs with DBSCAN, adding TCRdist sequence similarity when clustering within HLA-allele-positive subsets. Repertoires with fewer than 30,000 or more than 120,000 public chains were left out of co-occurrence clustering, as were about five repertoires with anomalous nucleotide sharing. TCRdb carries this immuneACCESS record with in-frame sequences only. Its versions omit some clonotypes, under half of them owing to an unresolved V gene in the studies checked, with the rest unexplained. Clone size and the V and J calls come from that table; the DNA yielded D and trimming. For this sample the table gives about 190,000 clones, of which approximately 12% were detected only once. About 8% of the sample is held by the ten biggest clonotypes.

This clone occurred a few times. Its antigen remains unidentified. Qualities for individual bases were not recorded, and no much larger clone is one base off. The paper as a whole reports these results and caveats: It was suggested by the authors that the approach could potentially be generalized to other disease states and immunological phenotypes. Correlated functional status among segregating V segments might be attributable to linkage disequilibrium, but an unknown experimental factor could not be ruled out. According to a later genetic analysis, donors in an Asian-associated ancestry cluster had fewer N-insertions in productive TCRs than the approximately 700-donor mean. HLA typing was unavailable for some donors at each locus, so association tests used only the typed subset. A few of the identified cytomegalovirus-associated TCR beta chains were confirmed in vitro to be specific for cytomegalovirus antigens. According to a later analysis, most CMV-associated TCR beta chains appeared to be HLA-restricted, and the HLA associations seemed to be driven largely by CMV exposure. In both the original and validation cohorts, the classifier was reported to diagnose cytomegalovirus status with high specificity and sensitivity. Roughly uniform sequencing depth across donors was assumed in presence/absence analyses, although this assumption may not hold. For the cohort, immune exposure information was limited to CMV serostatus. A later analysis reported that several top co-occurrence clusters appeared linked to parvovirus B19, influenza, CMV and Epstein-Barr virus. Most TCR sequences were seen in very few donors, while some public TCRs were found in many individuals. In a later analysis, TCR association rates were found to vary across HLA loci, with the most associated TCRs seen for DRB1 alleles and the fewest for HLA-C alleles. In a later analysis, HLA-associated TCR beta chains were found to be more clonally expanded and to have lower generation probabilities than equally common non-associated chains. A further reported finding was that TCR beta sequences accurately predicted the HLA-A and HLA-B alleles for most subjects in the first cohort. In a later analysis, over 15,000 TCR beta sequences were associated with specific HLA alleles at a false discovery rate of 0.05. Over 15 rarely observed V segments, including chromosome 9 orphons, were excluded from the earlier analysis of about 500 of the donors because counts were too low. V-gene and J-gene trimming of TCR beta chains was associated with a missense DCLRE1C variant in a later genetic analysis, and the association was replicated in an independent cohort. Strong co-occurrence of HLA alleles, especially DR and DQ, made assigning TCR associations to individual alleles difficult. A cluster of highly shared sequence variants was judged likely to be a technical artifact of the sequencing pipeline. In an earlier analysis of some 640 of the donors, most TCR beta V segments were observed in productive rearrangements about 87% or about 30% of the time, broadly matching IMGT annotations. In the study, 164 TCR beta chains were listed as associated with cytomegalovirus. This cohort had only TCR beta chains sequenced, and the lack of alpha or paired-chain data limited which features could be detected.

The cohort consisted of 666 healthy bone marrow donors. All cohort members were sampled while nominally healthy, although unrecorded immune exposures were likely present. The donor was CMV seropositive and belonged to the group of over 250 seropositive cohort members. Each donor provided a peripheral blood sample, and peripheral blood mononuclear cells were used for TCR beta sequencing. The Qiagen DNeasy Blood Extraction Kit was used to extract genomic DNA from the blood cell samples. The source of this sequence is a man in his fifties or sixties in good health and CMV-seropositive. The sample taken for sequencing was PBMCs.

The CDR3 protein sequence reads: CASSLEATGGQETQYF. The bases are TGCGCCAGCAGCTTGGAAGCTACGGGGGGCCAAGAGACCCAGTACTTC. The sequence is built from TRBV5-1 and TRBJ2-5; 7 bases in the junction line up with TRBD2. Looking up the germline V gene yields CDR1 SGHRS and CDR2 YFSETQ. Measured from the cysteine to the phenylalanine, the CDR3 is 16 residues long. The sequence is cut down to CDR3 DNA, 48 bases in frame from base 1. Ends trimmed: V by 0 bases, J by 1 base; bases unmatched to a gene: 6.